These T cell receptor beta chains were read from a single sample in a study of blood T cell repertoires in COVID-19. The assay was immunoSEQ multiplex PCR, and TCRdb's table has in-frame clones only and misses some. Of around 230,000 clones in the sample, approximately 78% were seen once. The sample comprised PBMCs or T cells enriched from blood (not recorded which). These receptors were taken from a middle-aged man who had recovered from COVID-19. The CDR3 runs from the conserved cysteine through the conserved F or W. Where a row states a size, it is once, few, many or the class of an expanded clone; other rows omit it.

TRBJ2-3	TRBV2	NA	CASREGDLDTQYF
TRBJ2-3	TRBV11-2	NA	CASSSLAGAFADTQYF
TRBJ1-2	TRBV7-9	NA	CASSLSGASVYGYTF
TRBJ1-2	TRBV6-5	few	CASSAGLNYGYTF
TRBJ1-3	TRBV29-1	NA	CSAGAGGNTIYF
TRBJ2-1	TRBV3-1/TRBV3-2	NA	CASSPRVRENEQFF
TRBJ2-3	TRBV6-1	NA	CASSEYDRDSDTQYF
TRBJ1-1	TRBV10-1	NA	CASTPSLGRARNTEAFF
TRBJ1-3	TRBV25-1	few	CASGTHETGTGNTIYF
TRBJ1-1	TRBV18	NA	CASSLRTGGPNTEAFF
TRBJ1-1	TRBV19	NA	CASSIKDRGPTEAFF
TRBJ2-7	TRBV7-9	NA	CASSLAGGRESYEQYF
TRBJ1-1	TRBV10-1	few	CASSVAMNTEAFF
TRBJ1-2	TRBV4-1	NA	CASSQDRDREITNYGYTF
TRBJ2-7	TRBV5-8	NA	CASSLGLRLDEQYF
TRBJ2-1	TRBV12-5	few	CASGPSDPANEQFF
TRBJ2-7	TRBV3-1/TRBV3-2	NA	CASSQERRTSPEYF
TRBJ2-5	TRBV4-1	NA	CASSQGQGAHKMETQYF
TRBJ2-1	TRBV12-3/TRBV12-4	few	CASSLGTWNEQFF
TRBJ2-1	TRBV14	NA	CASSHSGGHSSSYNEQFF
TRBJ2-7	TRBV9	NA	CASSVDPGGSYEQYF
TRBJ1-5	TRBV6-6	NA	CASTHGQGGIGPQHF
TRBJ2-1	TRBV27	NA	CASSNQYNEQFF
TRBJ1-1	TRBV5-1	NA	CASSRGLGTLNTEAFF
TRBJ2-5	TRBV11-2	NA	CASTLTRQGRETQYF
TRBJ2-7	TRBV3-1/TRBV3-2	NA	CASSHLTGTYEQYF